One and the same sample provided the 2 T cell receptor beta chains below, sequenced in a study of OX40 agonist ivuxolimab in advanced cancers. Clones were sequenced by immunoSEQ multiplex PCR, and TCRdb holds only the in-frame ones, with some missing. This table holds 37,000 or so clones, approximately 78% found once. The source material was CD4+ or CD8+ T cells sorted from blood, sampled in a trial of the OX40 agonist ivuxolimab. The receptor set was obtained from an adult with an advanced solid tumor such as melanoma, head and neck, liver or kidney cancer.

This chain uses TRBV27 with TRBJ2-5, with 16 bases matching TRBD2. Germline CDR1 MNHEY, CDR2 SMNVEV (reference sequence). This CDR3 has 17 amino acids. The ends lost 5 bases at V and 9 bases at J; junction bases unmatched: 12. CDR3 in DNA: TGTGCCAGCAGTCGATATCCCGGGACTAGCGGGAGGGAGTCCCAGTACTTC. Encoded protein: CASSRYPGTSGRESQYF.

The chain recombines TRBV7-9 with TRBJ2-3; either TRBD1 or TRBD2 may fit D (5 bases each). The germline gives CDR1 SEHNR, CDR2 FQNEAQ (reference sequence). This CDR3 comprises 18 residues. The V gene lost 2 bases and the J gene lost 2 bases, with 20 bases spanning the gap. CDR3: CASSLSSARGRPTDTQYF. The CDR3 DNA reads TGTGCCAGCAGCTTATCCAGCGCTCGGGGCCGGCCCACAGATACGCAGTATTTT.